The 20 T cell receptor beta chains below were found in one sample sequenced in a study of cytomegalovirus exposure and HLA in healthy donors. The PCR was carried out with 60 Vbeta primers and 13 Jbeta primers. Repertoires were generated with immunoSEQ multiplex PCR, while TCRdb's copy carries only in-frame clones and drops some. This table has more than 90,000 clones, 65% appearing once. Sequencing input: PBMCs. The receptors stem from a boy between 5 and 17 years old in good health and CMV-seropositive.

The chain uses TRBV6-5 and TRBJ2-7, with D perhaps TRBD2 (5 bases). V lost 5 bases and J lost 1, with 12 bases in between. The CDR3 runs to 14 residues. Germline V lookup: CDR1 MNHEY, CDR2 SVGAGI. CDR3 nucleotide sequence: TGTGCCAGCAGTAGGAGTGGGAGTTCCTACGAGCAGTACTTC. Protein: CASSRSGSSYEQYF.

The chain combines TRBV30 with TRBJ2-3; 8 nucleotides align to TRBD2. The CDR3 is 15 residues long. From germline, CDR1 is GTSNPN and CDR2 SVGIG (reference sequence). J gave up 1 base and V 3 bases, and 6 bases lay outside the gene matches. This CDR3 is CAWRARREGTDTQYF. CDR3 DNA: TGTGCCTGGAGGGCACGGCGGGAGGGCACAGATACGCAGTATTTT.

The genes are TRBV7-9 and TRBJ2-1; possible D gene TRBD2, 5 bases. Germline V CDR1 and CDR2: SEHNR, FQNEAQ (reference sequence). The CDR3 is 14 residues long. V was shortened by 2 bases and J by 7 bases, with 12 bases between the two germline ends. CDR3 nucleotide sequence: TGTGCCAGCAGCTTAACGGGGTGGGCTAATGAGCAGTTCTTC. As protein: CASSLTGWANEQFF.

This rearrangement joins TRBV18 to TRBJ1-4; TRBD1 aligns across 8 bases. V gave up 3 bases and J gave up 7 bases; unmatched junction bases: 7. From germline, CDR1 is KGHSH and CDR2 LQKENI. The CDR3 contains 15 residues. CDR3 nucleotide sequence: TGTGCCAGCTCACCGCGACAGGGGCGAACTGAAAAACTGTTTTTT. This codes for CASSPRQGRTEKLFF.

This clone was detected only a few times. The chain employs TRBV9 and TRBJ1-2; no clear D. Trimming left V 3 bases short and J 4 bases short, with 16 bases between. Germline V gene lookup returns CDR1 SGDLS and CDR2 YYNGEE. The CDR3 extends over 15 amino acids. CDR3 sequence reads: CASSDARAPLYGYTF. CDR3 bases: TGTGCCAGCAGCGACGCGCGGGCGCCGCTCTATGGCTACACCTTC.

This clone appeared a few times. The genes are TRBV28 and TRBJ2-7, with D possibly being TRBD2 (6 bases). The CDR3 is made up of 13 amino acids. V dropped 6 bases and J dropped 2 bases, with 11 bases sitting between them. The germline V gene encodes CDR1 MDHEN and CDR2 SYDVKM. The CDR3: CASSPTSPYEQYF. The DNA of the CDR3 is TGTGCCAGCAGCCCAACTAGCCCCTACGAGCAGTACTTC.

V and J are TRBV15 and TRBJ2-2; no definite D call. Germline V CDR1 and CDR2: LNHNV, YYDKDF (reference sequence). The CDR3 is 13 amino acids. V lost 5 bases and J lost 4, with 8 bases in between. The CDR3 sequence is CATSLSPTGELFF. The CDR3 DNA follows: TGTGCCACCAGCCTCAGTCCCACCGGGGAGCTGTTTTTT.

This clone was observed a few times. The V and J genes are TRBV5-4 and TRBJ2-5; D might be TRBD1 (6 bases). Near its end, the DNA agrees better with TRBJ2-7, so the J call may be wrong. Looked up from germline, CDR1 is SGHNT and CDR2 is YYREEE (reference sequence). The CDR3 is 14 residues long. CDR3 in DNA: TGTGCCAGCAGCTTAGAAGGGGGCTCCTACGAGCAGTACTTC. Translated: CASSLEGGSYEQYF.

The sample holds a few counts of this clone. Other DNA sequences in this specimen translate into the identical CDR3. The genes are TRBV20-1 and TRBJ1-1, with 8 bases lining up with TRBD1. Unmatched junction bases numbered 2, after V lost 6 bases and J lost 5 bases. This CDR3 has 11 amino acids. Germline lookup yields CDR1 DFQATT and CDR2 SNEGSKA (reference sequence). The CDR3 nucleotides read TGCAGTGCCAGGACAGGGACTGAAGCTTTCTTT. Its translation is CSARTGTEAFF.

The V gene is TRBV5-1, the J gene TRBJ2-2, with 16 bases identical to TRBD2. J lost 2 bases, V lost 4 bases, and 5 bases had no gene match. There are 18 residues in the CDR3. Germline CDR1 is SGHRS and CDR2 is YFSETQ. The CDR3 coding sequence is TGCGCCAGCAGCCCGGGACTAGCGGGGGGGCAAAACACCGGGGAGCTGTTTTTT. Translating it yields CASSPGLAGGQNTGELFF.

The rearrangement uses TRBV2 and TRBJ2-7, with TRBD2 matching over 11 bases. Trimming at V came to 1 base and at J to 0 bases, leaving 8 bases not matched to a gene. The CDR3 has 18 residues. CDR1 is SNHLY and CDR2 is FYNNEI in the germline V gene. CDR3 coding DNA: TGTGCCAGCAGTGAAGGGGCGGGACTAGCGGCGAGCTCCTACGAGCAGTACTTC. This sequence encodes CASSEGAGLAASSYEQYF.

This clone has only a few counts. This sequence joins TRBV5-1 and TRBJ1-4, with D unclear. Germline lookup yields CDR1 SGHRS and CDR2 YFSETQ. V gave up 4 bases and J gave up 5 bases, with 15 bases separating them. The CDR3 runs 15 residues. CDR3 coding DNA: TGCGCCAGCAGCATAAACGGAGGAGGGAATGAAAAACTGTTTTTT. It is translated as CASSINGGGNEKLFF.

This clone was picked up one time. This chain uses TRBV7-2 with TRBJ1-4; D perhaps matches TRBD1 (5 bases). V was trimmed by 4 bases and J by 8 bases, leaving 11 bases between them. This CDR3 contains 13 residues. Germline V lookup: CDR1 SGHTA, CDR2 FQGNSA. CDR3 nucleotides: TGTGCCAGCAGCTACAGGAGTGGGGAAAAACTGTTTTTT. It codes for CASSYRSGEKLFF.

The chain has TRBV10-2 and TRBJ2-1; the match to TRBD2 covers 7 bases. Losses at the gene ends were 6 bases for V and 8 bases for J; bases not matched to a gene: 13. This CDR3 has 15 residues. Germline CDR1 WSHSY, CDR2 SAAADI. The CDR3 DNA follows: TGCGCCAGCAGGCCCGATGGAGCGGGGTGGGATGAGCAGTTCTTC. Translation gives CASRPDGAGWDEQFF.

In its sample, this clone was seen once. The V call is TRBV5-1, the J call TRBJ1-1; 11 bases are shared with TRBD1. With 4 bases clipped from V and 0 bases from J, the junction kept 2 bases outside the gene matches. CDR1 is SGHRS and CDR2 is YFSETQ in the germline V gene. The CDR3 sequence is 15 residues long. Here the CDR3 DNA reads TGCGCCAGCAGCGCGGACAGGGGGCTGAACACTGAAGCTTTCTTT. Its translation is CASSADRGLNTEAFF.

This chain uses TRBV30 with TRBJ2-1, with 8 bases matching TRBD1. J gave up 8 bases and V 0 bases, and 6 bases lay outside the gene matches. CDR3 length: 14 amino acids. Looked up from germline, CDR1 is GTSNPN and CDR2 is SVGIG (reference sequence). The CDR3 here is CAWSVADRVYEQFF. CDR3 DNA: TGTGCCTGGAGTGTAGCGGACAGGGTCTATGAGCAGTTCTTC.

This chain uses TRBV30 with TRBJ2-3; D is possibly TRBD2 (7 bases). CDR1 is GTSNPN and CDR2 is SVGIG in the germline V gene (reference sequence). The CDR3 extends over 16 amino acids. V was pared by 4 bases and J by 2 bases, with 19 bases between. The CDR3 coding sequence is TGTGCCTGGACTAGTCTAGGGGGAGGGGTCACAGATACGCAGTATTTT. This gives the protein CAWTSLGGGVTDTQYF. Based on the CDR3 plus reference TRBV30 and TRBJ2-3, the full variable domain is SQTIHQWPATLVQPVGSPLSLECTVEGTSNPNLYWYRQAAGRGLQLLFYSVGIGQISSEVPQNLSASRPQDRQFILSSKKLLLSDSGFYLCAWTSLGGGVTDTQYFGPGTRLTVL.

V and J are TRBV15 and TRBJ2-1; D perhaps matches TRBD2 (5 bases). The CDR3 spans 15 residues. The V and J ends lost 0 bases and 5 bases respectively, with 11 bases between them. Germline CDR1 reads LNHNV; CDR2 reads YYDKDF (reference sequence). The CDR3 protein is CATSRDRLGDNEQFF. CDR3 nucleotide sequence: TGTGCCACCAGCAGAGACCGCCTCGGGGACAATGAGCAGTTCTTC.

The chain carries TRBV28 and TRBJ2-7, with 7 bases fitting TRBD2. V shed 3 bases, J shed 7 bases, and the junction held 12 bases outside the gene matches. Germline CDR1 and CDR2: MDHEN and SYDVKM. This CDR3 region has 15 residues. CDR3 amino acids: CASSLVSGAPWEQYF. CDR3 sequence (DNA): TGTGCCAGCAGTTTGGTAAGCGGGGCCCCCTGGGAGCAGTACTTC.

The chain joins TRBV11-1 to TRBJ1-1; 7 bases are shared with TRBD1. CDR1 and CDR2 (germline): SGHAT, FQDESV (reference sequence). Losses at the gene ends were 7 bases for V and 8 bases for J; bases not matched to a gene: 13. This CDR3 region has 14 residues. As DNA, the CDR3 is TGTGCCAGCACCCTGGCCCAGGGGGGCATCGAAGCTTTCTTT. It yields the protein CASTLAQGGIEAFF. Using reference TRBV11-1 and TRBJ1-1 for the parts outside the CDR3, the full variable domain is EAEVAQSPRYKITEKSQAVAFWCDPISGHATLYWYRQILGQGPELLVQFQDESVVDDSQLPKDRFSAERLKGVDSTLKIQPAELGDSAMYLCASTLAQGGIEAFFGQGTRLTVV.